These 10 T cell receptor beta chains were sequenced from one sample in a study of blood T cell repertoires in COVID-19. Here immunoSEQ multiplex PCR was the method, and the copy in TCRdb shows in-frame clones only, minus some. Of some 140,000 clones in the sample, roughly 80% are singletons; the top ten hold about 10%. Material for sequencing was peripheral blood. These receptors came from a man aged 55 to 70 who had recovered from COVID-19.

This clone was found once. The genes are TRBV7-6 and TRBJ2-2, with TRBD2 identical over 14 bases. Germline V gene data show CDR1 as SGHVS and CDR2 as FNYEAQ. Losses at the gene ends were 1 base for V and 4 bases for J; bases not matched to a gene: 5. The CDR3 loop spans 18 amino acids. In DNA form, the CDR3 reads TGTGCCAGCAGCTTAGGACTAGCGGGGGGGCGTGGCACCGGGGAGCTGTTTTTT. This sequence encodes CASSLGLAGGRGTGELFF.

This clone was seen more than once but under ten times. The CDR3 coding sequence is TGTGCCAGCAGATCGGGGTTGCGCGTTGATGAGCAGTTCTTC. Protein sequence: CASRSGLRVDEQFF. The gene calls are TRBV2 and TRBJ2-1, with a tentative D call TRBD2 (5 bases). Per germline, CDR1 SNHLY and CDR2 FYNNEI. Trimming removed 6 bases at V and 8 bases at J, with 17 bases between. The CDR3 has 14 residues.

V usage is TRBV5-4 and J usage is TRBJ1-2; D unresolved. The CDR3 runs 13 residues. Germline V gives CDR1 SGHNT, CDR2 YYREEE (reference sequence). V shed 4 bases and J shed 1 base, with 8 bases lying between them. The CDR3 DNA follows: TGTGCCAGCAGCCCGGGATTTAACTATGGCTACACCTTC. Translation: CASSPGFNYGYTF.

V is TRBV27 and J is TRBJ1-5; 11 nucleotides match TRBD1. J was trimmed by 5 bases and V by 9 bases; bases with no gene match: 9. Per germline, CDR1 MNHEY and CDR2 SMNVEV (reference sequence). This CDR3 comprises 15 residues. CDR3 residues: CASQRDRGYHQPQHF. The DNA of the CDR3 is TGTGCCAGTCAGCGGGACAGGGGGTACCATCAGCCCCAGCATTTT.

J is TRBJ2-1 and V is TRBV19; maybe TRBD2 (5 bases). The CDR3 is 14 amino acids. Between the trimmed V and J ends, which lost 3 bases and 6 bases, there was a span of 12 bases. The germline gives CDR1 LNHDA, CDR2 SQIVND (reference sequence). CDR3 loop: CASSMEVGSNEQFF. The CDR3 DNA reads TGTGCCAGTAGTATGGAGGTAGGGAGCAATGAGCAGTTCTTC.

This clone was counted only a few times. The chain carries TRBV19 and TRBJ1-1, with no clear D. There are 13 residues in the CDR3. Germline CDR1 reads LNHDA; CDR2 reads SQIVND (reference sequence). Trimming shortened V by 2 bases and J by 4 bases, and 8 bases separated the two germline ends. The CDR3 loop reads CASSISTTTEAFF. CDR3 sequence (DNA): TGTGCCAGTAGTATATCGACAACCACTGAAGCTTTCTTT.

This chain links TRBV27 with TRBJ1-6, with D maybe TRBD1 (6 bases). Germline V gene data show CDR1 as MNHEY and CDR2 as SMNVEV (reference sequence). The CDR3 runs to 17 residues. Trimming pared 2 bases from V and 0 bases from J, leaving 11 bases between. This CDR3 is CASSLTTGSSYNSPLHF. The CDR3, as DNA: TGTGCCAGCAGTTTAACCACAGGGAGCTCCTATAATTCACCCCTCCACTTT.

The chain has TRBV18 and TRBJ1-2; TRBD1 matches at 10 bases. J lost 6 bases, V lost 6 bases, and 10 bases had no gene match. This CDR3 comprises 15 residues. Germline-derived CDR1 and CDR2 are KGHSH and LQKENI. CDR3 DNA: TGTGCCAGCTCGCTCTTCCGGGACAGGGGAGATGGCTACACCTTC. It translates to CASSLFRDRGDGYTF.

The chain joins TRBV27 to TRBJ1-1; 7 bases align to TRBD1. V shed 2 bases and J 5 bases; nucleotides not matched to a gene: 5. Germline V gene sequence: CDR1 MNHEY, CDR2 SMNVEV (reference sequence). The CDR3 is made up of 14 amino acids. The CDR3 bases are TGTGCCAGCAGTTTACCGAGACAGGGAACTGAAGCTTTCTTT. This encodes CASSLPRQGTEAFF.

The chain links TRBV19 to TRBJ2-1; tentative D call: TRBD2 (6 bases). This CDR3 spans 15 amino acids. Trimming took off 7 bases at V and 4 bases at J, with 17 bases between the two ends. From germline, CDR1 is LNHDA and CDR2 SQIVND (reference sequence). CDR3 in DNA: TGTGCCAGTACCCTCCGTGGGACTGGTTACAATGAGCAGTTCTTC. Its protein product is CASTLRGTGYNEQFF.